One sample yielded the 4 T cell receptor beta chains listed below, sequenced in a study of radiotherapy plus CTLA-4 blockade in lung cancer. Libraries were prepared by immunoSEQ multiplex PCR; TCRdb keeps only in-frame clonotypes and omits some of them. The table lists some 41,000 clones, roughly 67% of them singletons, with around 25% in the top ten. Sequencing used peripheral blood, obtained from a patient treated with radiotherapy plus ipilimumab. All receptors come from a human donor with non-small cell lung cancer who had a partial response to radiotherapy plus ipilimumab.

CDR3 bases: TGTGCCAGCAGCGTAGACGCAGGGGACCAAGAGACCCAGTACTTC. Encoded protein: CASSVDAGDQETQYF. The chain couples TRBV9 to TRBJ2-5; weak D call: TRBD1 (6 bases). Germline CDR1 SGDLS, CDR2 YYNGEE. The CDR3 consists of 15 residues. Trimming took 0 bases from V and 0 from J, leaving 9 bases between them.

This sequence joins TRBV6-6 and TRBJ2-7, with D possibly matching TRBD1 (6 bases). V lost 5 bases to trimming and J lost 3 bases, with 14 bases between them. The CDR3 has 14 amino acids. The V gene's germline CDR1 is MNHNY and CDR2 SVGAGI (reference sequence). CDR3 nucleotides: TGTGCCAGCAGTCCGTGGGACACCGGCTACGAGCAGTACTTC. Protein: CASSPWDTGYEQYF.

The chain joins TRBV20-1 to TRBJ2-7; D remains ambiguous. CDR1 and CDR2 from the germline V gene are DFQATT and SNEGSKA (reference sequence). The CDR3 has 11 residues. Trimming removed 4 bases from V and 3 bases from J, with 7 bases in between. The CDR3, as DNA: TGCAGTGCTAAACAGCTCTACGAGCAGTACTTC. Translating gives CSAKQLYEQYF.

This sequence joins TRBV6-1 and TRBJ2-3; 8 nucleotides align to TRBD2. Germline trimming cut 2 bases from V and 6 bases from J; bases unmatched to any gene: 13. This CDR3 has 17 amino acids. The germline gives CDR1 MNHNS, CDR2 SASEGT. CDR3 loop: CASSERVGAGATDTQYF. In DNA, the CDR3 is TGTGCCAGCAGTGAAAGAGTAGGAGCGGGAGCAACTGATACGCAGTATTTT.